Listed here are 26 T cell receptor beta chains from one sample, sequenced in a study of T cell responses to AZD1222 COVID-19 vaccine. Method: immunoSEQ multiplex PCR; TCRdb's copy keeps in-frame clones and lacks some. Of more than 150,000 clones detected, just over 85% appear once; the ten largest clones hold 0.49%. The sequencing used peripheral blood, collected on day 0 of AZD1222 vaccination. The receptors were gathered from an adult in good health.

This rearrangement joins TRBV6-5 to TRBJ2-3; 7 bases align to TRBD2. The CDR3 extends over 16 amino acids. Germline trimming cut 4 bases from V and 0 bases from J; bases unmatched to any gene: 7. CDR1 and CDR2 from the germline V gene are MNHEY and SVGAGI. This chain's CDR3 is CASSSPPGGSTDTQYF. The CDR3 DNA reads TGTGCCAGCAGTTCCCCCCCGGGGGGAAGCACAGATACGCAGTATTTT.

J is TRBJ1-1 and V is TRBV4-2; no reliable D call. Germline V gives CDR1 LGHNA, CDR2 YNFKEQ. With 0 bases removed from V and 1 base from J, the gap between germline ends came to 9 bases. This CDR3 spans 15 amino acids. The DNA for the CDR3 is TGTGCCAGCAGCCAAGATCGAGGGAGGAACACTGAAGCTTTCTTT. Residues: CASSQDRGRNTEAFF.

This sequence joins TRBV2 and TRBJ2-3; tentative D call: TRBD2 (6 bases). CDR3 size: 16 residues. Trimming cost V 4 bases and J 0 bases, with 14 bases left between them. Germline-derived CDR1 and CDR2 are SNHLY and FYNNEI. The CDR3 DNA reads as TGTGCCAGCAGTGTAAAGTTAGCGGAAAGCACAGATACGCAGTATTTT. This encodes CASSVKLAESTDTQYF.

The chain uses TRBV6-5 and TRBJ1-3, with D tentatively TRBD1 (5 bases). The CDR3 is 14 residues long. CDR1 is MNHEY, CDR2 SVGAGI, per germline. Trimming took off 9 bases at V and 0 bases at J, with 12 bases between the two ends. CDR3 protein: CASHPGLSGNTIYF. The CDR3 region has the DNA TGTGCCAGTCATCCGGGGCTCTCTGGAAACACCATATATTTT.

The rearrangement links TRBV5-1 to TRBJ1-2; 7 positions match TRBD1. The V and J ends lost 4 bases and 4 bases, in that order; junction bases with no gene match: 13. CDR3 length equals 16 residues. Germline CDR1 reads SGHRS; CDR2 reads YFSETQ. The chain's CDR3 is CASSISPGQLIYGYTF. The CDR3 nucleotides read TGCGCCAGCAGCATTTCACCGGGACAGCTCATCTATGGCTACACCTTC.

The chain is built from TRBV5-4 and TRBJ2-7, with D perhaps TRBD1 (7 bases). From germline, CDR1 is SGHNT and CDR2 YYREEE (reference sequence). The CDR3 consists of 15 residues. V was shortened by 1 base and J by 4 bases, with 15 bases between the two germline ends. The CDR3 DNA reads TGTGCCAGCAGCTTGTCGGCGGGGACAGCATACGAGCAGTACTTC. The encoded protein is CASSLSAGTAYEQYF.

J is TRBJ1-1 and V is TRBV5-1; TRBD1 aligns across 7 bases. Per the germline V gene, CDR1 is SGHRS and CDR2 is YFSETQ. This CDR3 has 14 amino acids. V lost 4 bases and J lost 2; bases outside the gene matches: 5. The CDR3 coding sequence is TGCGCCAGCAGCCCGTACAGGGGCAACACTGAAGCTTTCTTT. Amino acids: CASSPYRGNTEAFF.

This chain connects TRBV27 to TRBJ2-5; D is uncertain. With 4 bases removed from V and 4 bases from J, the gap between germline ends came to 4 bases. Germline assignment: CDR1 MNHEY and CDR2 SMNVEV (reference sequence). The CDR3 contains 11 residues. The CDR3: CASSWGETQYF. For the CDR3, the DNA is TGTGCCAGCAGTTGGGGAGAGACCCAGTACTTC.

The rearrangement uses TRBV3-1 (or the pseudogene TRBV3-2) and TRBJ2-3, with TRBD2 matching 15 bases. CDR1 LGHDT and CDR2 YNNKEL come from the germline V gene (reference sequence). The CDR3 spans 18 residues. The V gene end was trimmed by 3 bases and the J gene end by 3 bases; junction bases not matched to a gene: 7. CDR3 residues: CASSQRTSGGAGTDTQYF. The DNA for the CDR3 is TGTGCCAGCAGCCAGCGGACTAGCGGGGGGGCAGGGACAGATACGCAGTATTTT.

The chain combines TRBV11-3 with TRBJ1-6; D uncertain. V lost 2 bases to trimming and J lost 7 bases, with 6 bases between them. Germline V gene lookup returns CDR1 SGHNT and CDR2 YENEEA. The CDR3 contains 13 residues. CDR3 amino acids: CASSLNGNSPLHF. The CDR3 DNA sequence: TGTGCCAGCAGCTTAAACGGGAATTCACCCCTCCACTTT.

The V and J genes are TRBV7-3 and TRBJ2-7; D remains unclear. V shed 1 base and J shed 2 bases, with 9 bases lying between them. The CDR3 contains 14 residues. Germline V gives CDR1 SGHTA, CDR2 FQGTGA. The CDR3 DNA reads as TGTGCCAGCAGCTTAAAGCCAGGCACCTACGAGCAGTACTTC. It translates to CASSLKPGTYEQYF.

The V and J genes are TRBV5-1 and TRBJ2-3; 12 bases line up with TRBD2. V dropped 3 bases and J dropped 6; count of bases not matched to a gene: 2. In germline, CDR1 is SGHRS, CDR2 YFSETQ. The CDR3 consists of 14 residues. The CDR3 is CASSSTSGGDTQYF. For the CDR3, the DNA is TGCGCCAGCAGCTCCACTAGCGGGGGGGATACGCAGTATTTT.

Only a few counts were recorded for this clone. The chain is built from TRBV19 and TRBJ2-3; 11 bases are shared with TRBD1. The CDR3 has 17 amino acids. V shed 4 bases and J 1 base; nucleotides not matched to a gene: 7. Germline lookup yields CDR1 LNHDA and CDR2 SQIVND (reference sequence). The CDR3, as DNA: TGTGCCAGTAGTACCGGACAGGGGGCGAGGGGCACAGATACGCAGTATTTT. Translation gives CASSTGQGARGTDTQYF.

The chain links TRBV11-3 to TRBJ2-2, with D unclear. The V gene's germline CDR1 is SGHNT and CDR2 YENEEA. Trimming left V 1 base short and J 5 bases short, with 8 bases between. This CDR3 is 14 amino acids long. The chain's CDR3 is CASSLAETTGELFF. In nucleotides, the CDR3 is TGTGCCAGCAGCTTAGCCGAGACTACCGGGGAGCTGTTTTTT. Drawing the rest from reference TRBV11-3 and TRBJ2-2, the complete variable domain is EAGVVQSPRYKIIEKKQPVAFWCNPISGHNTLYWYLQNLGQGPELLIRYENEEAVDDSQLPKDRFSAERLKGVDSTLKIQPAELGDSAVYLCASSLAETTGELFFGEGSRLTVL.

This sequence joins TRBV9 and TRBJ2-3; no definite D call. Trimming removed 0 bases from V and 6 bases from J, with 11 bases in between. Germline V CDR1 and CDR2: SGDLS, YYNGEE. This CDR3 region has 14 residues. CDR3 sequence: CASSVVSAGDTQYF. CDR3 DNA sequence: TGTGCCAGCAGCGTAGTGTCAGCTGGGGATACGCAGTATTTT. Looking up the rest from reference TRBV9 and TRBJ2-3 gives the full variable domain: DSGVTQTPKHLITATGQRVTLRCSPRSGDLSVYWYQQSLDQGLQFLIQYYNGEERAKGNILERFSAQQFPDLHSELNLSSLELGDSALYFCASSVVSAGDTQYFGPGTRLTVL.

The rearrangement uses TRBV7-9 and TRBJ1-6; 7 nucleotides agree with TRBD1. Germline assignment: CDR1 SEHNR and CDR2 FQNEAQ (reference sequence). This CDR3 is built from 14 residues. The junction had 8 bases not matched to a gene; V was cut back by 6 bases and J by 9 bases. The CDR3 loop is CASRYDRASSPLHF. The CDR3 DNA reads as TGTGCCAGCAGGTACGACAGGGCTAGTTCACCCCTCCACTTT.

The sample holds a few counts of this clone. The genes are TRBV15 and TRBJ1-2; 8 positions agree with TRBD1. The CDR3 has 15 residues. V dropped 0 bases and J dropped 6; count of bases not matched to a gene: 6. Germline CDR1 reads LNHNV; CDR2 reads YYDKDF (reference sequence). The CDR3 loop is CATSRDLQGGNGYTF. For the CDR3, the DNA is TGTGCCACCAGCAGAGACCTACAGGGGGGGAATGGCTACACCTTC.

The J gene is TRBJ2-5, the V gene TRBV6-5, with 13 bases identical to TRBD2. The germline CDR1 and CDR2 sequences are MNHEY and SVGAGI. The CDR3 consists of 15 residues. V gave up 4 bases and J gave up 5 bases; unmatched junction bases: 4. CDR3 loop: CASSSLAGGVETQYF. The CDR3 bases are TGTGCCAGCAGTTCACTAGCGGGAGGGGTGGAGACCCAGTACTTC.

The rearrangement links TRBV30 to TRBJ2-6; perhaps D is TRBD1 or TRBD2 (6 bases each). Germline V gene data show CDR1 as GTSNPN and CDR2 as SVGIG (reference sequence). Trimming pared 3 bases from V and 1 base from J, leaving 25 bases between. CDR3 length: 20 amino acids. The CDR3 is CAWSGERQGRMESGANVLTF. CDR3 bases: TGTGCCTGGAGCGGGGAGCGTCAGGGGAGGATGGAGTCTGGGGCCAACGTCCTGACTTTC.

The rearrangement links TRBV7-3 to TRBJ2-1; 10 bases match TRBD2. CDR3 length equals 15 residues. Per germline, CDR1 SGHTA and CDR2 FQGTGA. V lost 1 base, J lost 9 bases, and 6 bases stayed unmatched. In DNA form, the CDR3 reads TGTGCCAGCAGCTTAATTCCTAGCGGGAGCCGTGAGCAGTTCTTC. It codes for CASSLIPSGSREQFF.

J is TRBJ2-7 and V is TRBV7-2, with TRBD1 identical over 7 bases. Germline V gives CDR1 SGHTA, CDR2 FQGNSA. The J segment lost 4 bases and the V segment lost 3 bases, leaving 6 bases of the junction unmatched. CDR3 length equals 14 residues. The CDR3 loop reads CASSFGDSRYEQYF. The CDR3 DNA is TGTGCCAGCAGCTTTGGGGACAGCCGATACGAGCAGTACTTC.

This chain uses TRBV23-1 with TRBJ1-4; D possibly corresponds to TRBD1 (6 bases). TRBV23-1 belongs to the ORF category, with a function that is uncertain. V dropped 4 bases and J dropped 8 bases, with 17 bases sitting between them. This CDR3 contains 15 residues. The CDR3 spells CASSPQAGVGEKLFF. The DNA for the CDR3 is TGCGCCAGCAGTCCTCAGGCAGGGGTAGGGGAAAAACTGTTTTTT.

The chain joins TRBV28 to TRBJ2-4, with D possibly TRBD2 on 6 matching bases. This CDR3 comprises 13 residues. Germline V gene sequence: CDR1 MDHEN, CDR2 SYDVKM. V lost 8 bases and J lost 0, with 8 bases in between. DNA of the CDR3: TGTGCCAGCCGGGGGACAGCCAAAAACATTCAGTACTTC. Protein product: CASRGTAKNIQYF.

In its sample, this clone was seen a few times. The chain is built from TRBV5-6 and TRBJ1-2, with TRBD1 as a possible D gene (5 bases). The germline CDR1 and CDR2 sequences are SGHDT and YYEEEE. V was shortened by 2 bases and J by 3 bases, with 26 bases between the two germline ends. The CDR3 length is 19 residues. The CDR3 sequence is CASSLWVAGQGALDYGYTF. The CDR3 DNA reads as TGTGCCAGCAGCTTATGGGTCGCGGGGCAGGGTGCCTTAGACTATGGCTACACCTTC.

The chain has TRBV7-3 and TRBJ2-2; the match to TRBD1 covers 8 bases. The CDR3 sequence is 17 residues long. Germline-derived CDR1 and CDR2 are SGHTA and FQGTGA. J was trimmed by 2 bases and V by 0 bases; bases with no gene match: 5. The CDR3 bases are TGTGCCAGCAGCTTAACGGCGGCAGGGGGCAACACCGGGGAGCTGTTTTTT. It specifies CASSLTAAGGNTGELFF.

The gene calls are TRBV5-1 and TRBJ1-2; D gene unclear. The CDR3 runs 14 residues. Germline CDR1 reads SGHRS; CDR2 reads YFSETQ. V was cut by 4 bases and J by 3 bases, with 13 bases left in between. Written as DNA, the CDR3 is TGCGCCAGCAGCAGGGATCTGGTGGACTATGGCTACACCTTC. It is translated as CASSRDLVDYGYTF.